This TCR beta chain was profiled in a study of blood T cell repertoires in COVID-19. In the study's own analysis: Nucleated cell number was recorded as an estimate derived from reference gene primer amplification. Libraries were prepared by immunoSEQ multiplex PCR; TCRdb keeps only in-frame clonotypes and omits some of them. The V and J calls and clone size are taken from that table; D and trimming were inferred from the DNA. The table has about 180,000 clones, roughly 82% seen once. Cohort assignment relied on participant-reported clinical history. Recovered Cohort 3 donors showed two negative PCRs, clearance, or symptom resolution. Germline V gene data show CDR1 as MGHRA and CDR2 as YSYEKL. There are 14 residues in the CDR3. Trimming took off 0 bases at V and 2 bases at J, with 8 bases between the two ends.

V is TRBV4-1 and J is TRBJ2-7, with D unclear. Sequencing was performed on PBMCs or T cells enriched from blood (not recorded which). This clonotype was obtained from a woman aged 25 to 39 who had recovered from COVID-19. The CDR3 loop reads CASSQEVGAYEQYF. The DNA of the CDR3 is TGCGCCAGCAGCCAAGAGGTTGGAGCCTACGAGCAGTACTTC.